This T cell receptor (beta chain) was sequenced for a study of blood T cells in healthy people across ages. Deletions cut 0 bases from V and 1 base from J, with 11 bases between. Per the germline V gene, CDR1 is LGHNA and CDR2 is YSLEER. The CDR3 sequence is 16 residues long. Then a second PCR, running about 7 to 11 cycles, was carried out with a sample-barcoded 5' primer and a J-beta primer mix. TCRdb used MiXCR to reprocess the 5' RACE reads, holding one entry per CDR3 protein. The sample lists roughly 1,100,000 distinct CDR3 sequences; around 27% were seen once. This sample also belongs to another study, concerning T cells of mothers and their children. This second study says: Thymic selection, a shaping force on TCR recombination output, acts similarly in related and unrelated pairs.

This TCR came from a girl aged 2-10 years in good health. The V and J genes are TRBV4-3 and TRBJ2-3; weak D call: TRBD2 (5 bases). The sample consisted of blood. The CDR3 DNA sequence: TGCGCCAGCAGCCAAGAGGGCATCGGGGGCACAGATACGCAGTATTTT. Amino acid sequence: CASSQEGIGGTDTQYF.